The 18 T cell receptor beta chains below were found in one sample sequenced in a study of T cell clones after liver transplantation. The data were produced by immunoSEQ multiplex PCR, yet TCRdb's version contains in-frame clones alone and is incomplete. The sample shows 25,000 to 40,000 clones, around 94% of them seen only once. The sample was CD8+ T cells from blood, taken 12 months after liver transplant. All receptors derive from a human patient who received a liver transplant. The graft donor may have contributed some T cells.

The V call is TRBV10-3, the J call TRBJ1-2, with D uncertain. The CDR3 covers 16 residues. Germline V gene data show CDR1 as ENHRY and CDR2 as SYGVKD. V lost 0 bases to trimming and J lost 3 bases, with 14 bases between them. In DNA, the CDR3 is TGTGCCATCAGTGAGTCGAAATCTGATTGGGACTATGGCTACACCTTC. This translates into CAISESKSDWDYGYTF.

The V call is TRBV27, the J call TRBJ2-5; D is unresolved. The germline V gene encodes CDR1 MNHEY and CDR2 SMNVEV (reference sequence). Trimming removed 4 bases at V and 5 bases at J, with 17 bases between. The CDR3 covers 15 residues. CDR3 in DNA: TGTGCCAGCAGTTCCATTGTCGGCCCTGCGGAGACCCAGTACTTC. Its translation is CASSSIVGPAETQYF.

The CDR3 nucleotides are TGCGCCAGCAGCCAAGAACGGCCTCATGAGCAGTACTTC. Protein sequence: CASSQERPHEQYF. The chain is built from TRBV4-1 and TRBJ2-7; D uncertain. Trimming removed 0 bases from V and 7 bases from J, with 10 bases in between. This CDR3 comprises 13 residues. Looked up from germline, CDR1 is MGHRA and CDR2 is YSYEKL.

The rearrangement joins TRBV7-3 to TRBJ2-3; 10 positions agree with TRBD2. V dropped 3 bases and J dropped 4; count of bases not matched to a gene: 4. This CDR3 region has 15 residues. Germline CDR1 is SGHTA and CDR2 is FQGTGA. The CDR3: CASSFLAGAPDTQYF. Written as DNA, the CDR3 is TGTGCCAGCAGCTTTCTAGCGGGAGCTCCAGATACGCAGTATTTT.

DNA for the CDR3: TGTGCCAGCAGCTCGGGGGGTCAGCCCCAGCATTTT. Protein: CASSSGGQPQHF. V is TRBV6-5 and J is TRBJ1-5; tentative D call: TRBD1 (5 bases). From germline, CDR1 is MNHEY and CDR2 SVGAGI. V was trimmed by 6 bases and J by 6 bases, leaving 9 bases between them. The CDR3 loop spans 12 amino acids.

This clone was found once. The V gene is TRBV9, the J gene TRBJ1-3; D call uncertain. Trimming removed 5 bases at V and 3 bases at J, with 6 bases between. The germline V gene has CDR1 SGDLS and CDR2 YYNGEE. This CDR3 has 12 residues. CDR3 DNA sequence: TGTGCCAGCAGTATGGGTGGAAACACCATATATTTT. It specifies CASSMGGNTIYF. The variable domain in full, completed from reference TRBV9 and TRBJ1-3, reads DSGVTQTPKHLITATGQRVTLRCSPRSGDLSVYWYQQSLDQGLQFLIQYYNGEERAKGNILERFSAQQFPDLHSELNLSSLELGDSALYFCASSMGGNTIYFGEGSWLTVV.

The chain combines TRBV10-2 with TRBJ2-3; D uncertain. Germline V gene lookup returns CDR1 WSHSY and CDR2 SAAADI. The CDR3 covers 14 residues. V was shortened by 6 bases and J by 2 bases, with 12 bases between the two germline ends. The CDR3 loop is CASSSVVATDTQYF. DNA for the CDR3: TGCGCCAGCAGCTCGGTAGTTGCCACAGATACGCAGTATTTT.

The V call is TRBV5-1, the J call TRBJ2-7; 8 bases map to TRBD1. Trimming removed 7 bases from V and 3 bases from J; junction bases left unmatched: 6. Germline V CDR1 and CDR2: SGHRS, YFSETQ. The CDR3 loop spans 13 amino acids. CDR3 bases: TGCGCCAGCTCTAGGGGACAGGACTACGAGCAGTACTTC. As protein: CASSRGQDYEQYF.

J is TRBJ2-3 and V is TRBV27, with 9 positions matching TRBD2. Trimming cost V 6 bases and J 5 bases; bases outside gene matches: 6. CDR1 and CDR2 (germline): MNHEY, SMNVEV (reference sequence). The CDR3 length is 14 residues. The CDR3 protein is CASRLAGALDTQYF. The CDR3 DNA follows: TGTGCCAGCAGATTAGCGGGAGCTTTAGATACGCAGTATTTT.

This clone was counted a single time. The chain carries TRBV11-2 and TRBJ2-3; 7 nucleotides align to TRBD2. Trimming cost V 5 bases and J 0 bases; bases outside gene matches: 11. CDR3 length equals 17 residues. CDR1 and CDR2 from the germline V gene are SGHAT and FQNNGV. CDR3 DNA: TGTGCCAGCAGCCCCTTAGGGCGGGAGAGTAGCACAGATACGCAGTATTTT. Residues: CASSPLGRESSTDTQYF.

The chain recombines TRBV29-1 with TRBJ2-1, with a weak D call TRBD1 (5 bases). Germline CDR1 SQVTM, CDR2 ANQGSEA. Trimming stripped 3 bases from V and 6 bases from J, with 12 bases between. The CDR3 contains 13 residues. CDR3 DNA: TGCAGCGTTGACATAAGGGGCGGCAATGAGCAGTTCTTC. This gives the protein CSVDIRGGNEQFF.

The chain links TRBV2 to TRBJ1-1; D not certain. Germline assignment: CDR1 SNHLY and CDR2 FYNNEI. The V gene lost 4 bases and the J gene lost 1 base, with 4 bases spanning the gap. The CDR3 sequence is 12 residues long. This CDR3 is CASSGENTEAFF. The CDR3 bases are TGTGCCAGCAGTGGGGAGAACACTGAAGCTTTCTTT.

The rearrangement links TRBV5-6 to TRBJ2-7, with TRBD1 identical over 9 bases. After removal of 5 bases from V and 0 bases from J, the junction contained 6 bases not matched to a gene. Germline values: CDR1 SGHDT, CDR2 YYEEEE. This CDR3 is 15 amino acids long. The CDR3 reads CASRYGQGISYEQYF. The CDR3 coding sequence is TGTGCCAGCAGATACGGACAGGGGATCTCCTACGAGCAGTACTTC. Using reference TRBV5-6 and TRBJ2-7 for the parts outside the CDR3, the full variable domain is DAGVTQSPTHLIKTRGQQVTLRCSPKSGHDTVSWYQQALGQGPQFIFQYYEEEERQRGNFPDRFSGHQFPNYSSELNVNALLLGDSALYLCASRYGQGISYEQYFGPGTRLTVT.

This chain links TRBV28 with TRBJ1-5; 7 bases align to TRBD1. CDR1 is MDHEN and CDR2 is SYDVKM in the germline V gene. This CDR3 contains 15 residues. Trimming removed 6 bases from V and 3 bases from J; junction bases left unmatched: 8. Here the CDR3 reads CASSFTQGSNQPQHF. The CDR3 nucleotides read TGTGCCAGCAGCTTTACACAGGGGTCCAATCAGCCCCAGCATTTT.

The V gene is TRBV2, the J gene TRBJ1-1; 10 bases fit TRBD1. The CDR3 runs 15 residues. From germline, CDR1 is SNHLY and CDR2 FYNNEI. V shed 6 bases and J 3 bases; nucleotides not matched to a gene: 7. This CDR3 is CASSPGTGVDTEAFF. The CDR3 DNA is TGTGCCAGCAGCCCCGGGACAGGGGTGGACACTGAAGCTTTCTTT.

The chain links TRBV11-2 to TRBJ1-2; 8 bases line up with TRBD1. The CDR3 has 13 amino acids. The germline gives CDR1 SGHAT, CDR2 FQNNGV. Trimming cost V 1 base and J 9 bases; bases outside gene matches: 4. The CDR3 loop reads CASSLGTGRSYTF. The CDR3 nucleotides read TGTGCCAGCAGCTTAGGGACAGGGAGGAGCTACACCTTC.

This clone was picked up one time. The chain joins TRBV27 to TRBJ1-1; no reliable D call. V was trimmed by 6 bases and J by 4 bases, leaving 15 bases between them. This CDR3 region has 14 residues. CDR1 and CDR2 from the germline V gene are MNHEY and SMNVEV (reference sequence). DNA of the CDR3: TGTGCCAGCAGAGTCACCGGTGGTATCACTGAAGCTTTCTTT. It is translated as CASRVTGGITEAFF.

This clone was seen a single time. The CDR3 protein is CASSSRLAGAKNIQYF. CDR3 nucleotide sequence: TGTGCCAGCAGTTCCCGACTAGCGGGAGCCAAAAACATTCAGTACTTC. The chain combines TRBV27 with TRBJ2-4; 10 nucleotides match TRBD2. The ends lost 4 bases at V and 0 bases at J; junction bases unmatched: 3. The length of the CDR3 is 16 residues. Germline V gene data show CDR1 as MNHEY and CDR2 as SMNVEV (reference sequence).